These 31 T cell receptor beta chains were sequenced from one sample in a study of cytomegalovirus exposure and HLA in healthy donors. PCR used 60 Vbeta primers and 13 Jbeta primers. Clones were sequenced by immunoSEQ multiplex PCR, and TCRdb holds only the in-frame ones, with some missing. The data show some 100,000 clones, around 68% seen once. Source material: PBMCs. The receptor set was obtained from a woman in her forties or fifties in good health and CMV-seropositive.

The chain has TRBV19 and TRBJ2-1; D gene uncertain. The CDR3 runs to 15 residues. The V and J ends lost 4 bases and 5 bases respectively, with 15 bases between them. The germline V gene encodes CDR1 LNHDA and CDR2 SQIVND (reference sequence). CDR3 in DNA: TGTGCCAGTAGTACGAAGCGCAGCCTTCACAATGAGCAGTTCTTC. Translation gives CASSTKRSLHNEQFF. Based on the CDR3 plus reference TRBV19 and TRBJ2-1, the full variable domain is DGGITQSPKYLFRKEGQNVTLSCEQNLNHDAMYWYRQDPGQGLRLIYYSQIVNDFQKGDIAEGYSVSREKKESFPLTVTSAQKNPTAFYLCASSTKRSLHNEQFFGPGTRLTVL.

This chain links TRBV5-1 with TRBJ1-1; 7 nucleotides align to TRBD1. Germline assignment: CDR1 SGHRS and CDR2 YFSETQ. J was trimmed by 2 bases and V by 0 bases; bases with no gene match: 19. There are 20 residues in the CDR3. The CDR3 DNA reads TGCGCCAGCAGCTTGGAACTCCTTGTTTTCGGGACAGCCCGAAACACTGAAGCTTTCTTT. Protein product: CASSLELLVFGTARNTEAFF.

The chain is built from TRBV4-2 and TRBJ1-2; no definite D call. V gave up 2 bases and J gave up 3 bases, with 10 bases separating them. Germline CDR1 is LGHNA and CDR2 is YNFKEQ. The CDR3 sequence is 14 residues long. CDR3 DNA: TGTGCCAGCAGCCAACAAGGCGGGGACTATGGCTACACCTTC. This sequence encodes CASSQQGGDYGYTF.

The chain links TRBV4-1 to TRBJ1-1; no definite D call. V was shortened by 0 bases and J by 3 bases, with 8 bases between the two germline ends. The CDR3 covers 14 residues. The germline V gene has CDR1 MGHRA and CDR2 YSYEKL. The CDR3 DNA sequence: TGCGCCAGCAGCCAAGACGGCGGGTACACTGAAGCTTTCTTT. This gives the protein CASSQDGGYTEAFF.

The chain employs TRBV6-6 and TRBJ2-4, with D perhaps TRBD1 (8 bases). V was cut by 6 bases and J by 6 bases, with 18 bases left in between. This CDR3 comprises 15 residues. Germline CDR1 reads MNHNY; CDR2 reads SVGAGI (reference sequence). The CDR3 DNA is TGTGCCAGCAGGCCTACAGGGGGGGAGGGAAACATTCAGTACTTC. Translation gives CASRPTGGEGNIQYF.

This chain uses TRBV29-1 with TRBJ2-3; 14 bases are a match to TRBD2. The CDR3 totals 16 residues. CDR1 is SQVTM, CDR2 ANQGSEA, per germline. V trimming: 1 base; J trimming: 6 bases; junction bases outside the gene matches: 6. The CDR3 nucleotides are TGCAGCGTTGAAGGTGGACTAGCGGGAGGTGGGGATACGCAGTATTTT. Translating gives CSVEGGLAGGGDTQYF.

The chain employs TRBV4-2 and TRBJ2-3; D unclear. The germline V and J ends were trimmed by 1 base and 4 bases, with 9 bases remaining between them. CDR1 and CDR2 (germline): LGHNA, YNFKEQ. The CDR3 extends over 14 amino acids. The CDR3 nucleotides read TGTGCCAGCAGCCAAGGATTTAGTGCAGATACGCAGTATTTT. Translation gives CASSQGFSADTQYF.

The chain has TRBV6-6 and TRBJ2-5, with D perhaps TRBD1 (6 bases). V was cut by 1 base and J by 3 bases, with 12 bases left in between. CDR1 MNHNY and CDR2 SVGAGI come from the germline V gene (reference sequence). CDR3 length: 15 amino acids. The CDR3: CASSYWGRQEETQYF. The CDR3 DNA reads TGTGCCAGCAGTTACTGGGGCAGACAGGAAGAGACCCAGTACTTC.

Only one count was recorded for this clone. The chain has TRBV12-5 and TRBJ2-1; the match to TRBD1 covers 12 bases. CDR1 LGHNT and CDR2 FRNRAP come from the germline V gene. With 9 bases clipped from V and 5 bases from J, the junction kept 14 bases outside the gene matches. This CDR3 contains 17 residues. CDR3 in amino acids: CASVALGGTGGHNEQFF. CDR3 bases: TGTGCTAGCGTAGCTCTGGGCGGGACAGGGGGCCACAATGAGCAGTTCTTC.

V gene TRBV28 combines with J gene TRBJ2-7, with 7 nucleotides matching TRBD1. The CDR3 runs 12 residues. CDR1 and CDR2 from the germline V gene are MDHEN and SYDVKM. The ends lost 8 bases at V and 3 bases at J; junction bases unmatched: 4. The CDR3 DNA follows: TGTGCCAGCGAGGGGGCTATCTACGAGCAGTACTTC. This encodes CASEGAIYEQYF.

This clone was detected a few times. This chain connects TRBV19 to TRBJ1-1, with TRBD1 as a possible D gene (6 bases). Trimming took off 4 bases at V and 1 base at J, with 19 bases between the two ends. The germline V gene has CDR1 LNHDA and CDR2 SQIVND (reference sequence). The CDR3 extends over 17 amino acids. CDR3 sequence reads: CASSTQGNALWNTEAFF. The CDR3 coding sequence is TGTGCCAGTAGTACGCAGGGGAACGCCCTTTGGAACACTGAAGCTTTCTTT.

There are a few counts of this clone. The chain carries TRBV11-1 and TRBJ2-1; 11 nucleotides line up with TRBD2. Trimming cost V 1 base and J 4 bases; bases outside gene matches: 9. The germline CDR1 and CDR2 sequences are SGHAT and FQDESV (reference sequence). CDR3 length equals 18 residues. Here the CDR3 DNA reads TGTGCCAGCAGCTTAGTTCCCGGGACTAGCGGCCTTTACAATGAGCAGTTCTTC. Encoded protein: CASSLVPGTSGLYNEQFF.

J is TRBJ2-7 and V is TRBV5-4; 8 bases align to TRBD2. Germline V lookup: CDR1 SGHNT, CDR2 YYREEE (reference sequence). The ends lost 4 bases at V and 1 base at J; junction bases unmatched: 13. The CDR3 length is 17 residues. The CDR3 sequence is CASSPSLGRGDSYEQYF. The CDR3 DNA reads TGTGCCAGCAGCCCTTCCTTAGGGCGGGGGGATTCCTACGAGCAGTACTTC.

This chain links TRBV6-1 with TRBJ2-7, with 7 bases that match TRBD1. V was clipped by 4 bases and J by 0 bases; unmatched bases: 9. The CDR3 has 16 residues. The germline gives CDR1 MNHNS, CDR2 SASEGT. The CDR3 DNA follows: TGTGCCAGCAGTGGAACAGCGACAGGGAGCTCCTACGAGCAGTACTTC. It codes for CASSGTATGSSYEQYF.

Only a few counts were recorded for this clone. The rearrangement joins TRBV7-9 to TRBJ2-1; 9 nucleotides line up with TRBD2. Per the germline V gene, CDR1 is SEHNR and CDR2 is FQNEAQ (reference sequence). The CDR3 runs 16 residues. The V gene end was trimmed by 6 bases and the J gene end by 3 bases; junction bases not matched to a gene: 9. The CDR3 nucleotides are TGTGCCAGCAGAAGCCCTCTAGCGGGACTCTACAATGAGCAGTTCTTC. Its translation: CASRSPLAGLYNEQFF.

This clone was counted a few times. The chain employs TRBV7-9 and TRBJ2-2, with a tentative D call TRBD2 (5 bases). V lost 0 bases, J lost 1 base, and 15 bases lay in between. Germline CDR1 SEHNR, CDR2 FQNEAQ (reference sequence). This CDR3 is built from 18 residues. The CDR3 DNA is TGTGCCAGCAGCTTAGCACCGAAGACACGGGGGAACACCGGGGAGCTGTTTTTT. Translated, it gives CASSLAPKTRGNTGELFF.

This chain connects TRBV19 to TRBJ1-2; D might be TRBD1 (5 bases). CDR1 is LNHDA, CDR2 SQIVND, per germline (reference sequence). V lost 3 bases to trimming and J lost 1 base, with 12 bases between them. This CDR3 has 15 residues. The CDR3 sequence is CASSMSRVHNYGYTF. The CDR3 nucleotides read TGTGCCAGTAGTATGAGCAGGGTACATAACTATGGCTACACCTTC.

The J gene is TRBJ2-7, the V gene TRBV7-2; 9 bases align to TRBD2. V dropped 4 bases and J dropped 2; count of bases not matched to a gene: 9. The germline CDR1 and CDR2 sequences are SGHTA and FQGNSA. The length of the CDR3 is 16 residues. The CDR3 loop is CASSYTPSGETYEQYF. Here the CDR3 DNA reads TGTGCCAGCAGCTATACCCCTAGCGGGGAGACCTACGAGCAGTACTTC.

CDR3 nucleotide sequence: TGTGCCACCCAACCGGGATTCCAGAACACTGAAGCTTTCTTT. This encodes CATQPGFQNTEAFF. The chain links TRBV27 to TRBJ1-1; no reliable D call. The CDR3 has 14 residues. Per the germline V gene, CDR1 is MNHEY and CDR2 is SMNVEV (reference sequence). V lost 10 bases and J 1 base, leaving 16 bases between the germline ends.

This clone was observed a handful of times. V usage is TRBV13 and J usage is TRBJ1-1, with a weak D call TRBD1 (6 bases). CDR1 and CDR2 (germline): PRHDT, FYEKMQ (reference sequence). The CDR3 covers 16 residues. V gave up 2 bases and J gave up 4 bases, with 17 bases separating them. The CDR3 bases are TGTGCCAGCAGCTTACGGTCCGGGGGGCAGATCACTGAAGCTTTCTTT. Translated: CASSLRSGGQITEAFF. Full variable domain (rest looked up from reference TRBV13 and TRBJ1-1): AAGVIQSPRHLIKEKRETATLKCYPIPRHDTVYWYQQGPGQDPQFLISFYEKMQSDKGSIPDRFSAQQFSDYHSELNMSSLELGDSALYFCASSLRSGGQITEAFFGQGTRLTVV.

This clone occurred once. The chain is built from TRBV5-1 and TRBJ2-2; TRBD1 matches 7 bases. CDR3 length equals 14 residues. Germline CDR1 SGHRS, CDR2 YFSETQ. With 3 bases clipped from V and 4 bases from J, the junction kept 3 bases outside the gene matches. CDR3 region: CASSSGTVTGELFF. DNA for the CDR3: TGCGCCAGCAGCTCCGGGACAGTCACCGGGGAGCTGTTTTTT.

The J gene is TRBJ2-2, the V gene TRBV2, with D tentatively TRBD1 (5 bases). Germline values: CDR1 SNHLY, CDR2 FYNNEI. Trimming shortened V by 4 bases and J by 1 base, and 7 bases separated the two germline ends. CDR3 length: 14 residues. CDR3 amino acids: CASSVDKNTGELFF. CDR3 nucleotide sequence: TGTGCCAGCAGTGTGGACAAGAACACCGGGGAGCTGTTTTTT.

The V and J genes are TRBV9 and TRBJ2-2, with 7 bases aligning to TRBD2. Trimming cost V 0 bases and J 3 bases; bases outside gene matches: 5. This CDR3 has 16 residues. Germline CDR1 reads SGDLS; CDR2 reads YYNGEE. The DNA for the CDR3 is TGTGCCAGCAGCGTAGGGGGAGGGGCCGACACCGGGGAGCTGTTTTTT. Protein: CASSVGGGADTGELFF.

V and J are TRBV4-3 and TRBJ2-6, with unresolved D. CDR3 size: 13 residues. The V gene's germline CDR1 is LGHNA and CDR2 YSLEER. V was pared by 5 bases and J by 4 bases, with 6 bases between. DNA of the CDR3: TGCGCCAGCAGCTTGCGGGGGGCCAACGTCCTGACTTTC. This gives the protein CASSLRGANVLTF.

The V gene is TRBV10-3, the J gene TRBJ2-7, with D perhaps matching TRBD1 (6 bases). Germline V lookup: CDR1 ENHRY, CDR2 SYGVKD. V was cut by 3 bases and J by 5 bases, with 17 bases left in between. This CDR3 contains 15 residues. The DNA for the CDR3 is TGTGCCATCAGTGAACCCACCGGGACAACGAACGAGCAGTACTTC. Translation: CAISEPTGTTNEQYF.

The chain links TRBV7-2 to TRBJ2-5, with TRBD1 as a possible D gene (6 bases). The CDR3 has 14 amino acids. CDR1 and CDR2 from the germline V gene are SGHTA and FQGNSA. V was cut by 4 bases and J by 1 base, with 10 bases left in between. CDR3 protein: CASSSRTAQETQYF. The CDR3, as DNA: TGTGCCAGCAGCTCCAGGACAGCCCAAGAGACCCAGTACTTC.

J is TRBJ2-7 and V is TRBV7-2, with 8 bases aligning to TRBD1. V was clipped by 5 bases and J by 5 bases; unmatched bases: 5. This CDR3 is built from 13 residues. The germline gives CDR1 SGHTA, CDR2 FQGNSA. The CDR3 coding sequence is TGTGCCAGCAGCCGACAGGGGTTGGACGAGCAGTACTTC. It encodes CASSRQGLDEQYF.

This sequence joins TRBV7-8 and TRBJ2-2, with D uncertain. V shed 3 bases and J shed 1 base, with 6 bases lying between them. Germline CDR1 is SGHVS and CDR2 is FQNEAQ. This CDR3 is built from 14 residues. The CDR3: CASSFRLNTGELFF. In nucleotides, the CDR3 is TGTGCCAGCAGCTTCAGATTGAACACCGGGGAGCTGTTTTTT.

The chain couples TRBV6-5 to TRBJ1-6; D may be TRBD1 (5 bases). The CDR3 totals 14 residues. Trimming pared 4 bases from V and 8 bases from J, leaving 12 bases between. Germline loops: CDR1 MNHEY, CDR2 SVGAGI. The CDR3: CASSSRQKDSPLHF. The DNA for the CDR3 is TGTGCCAGCAGTTCCCGACAGAAGGATTCACCCCTCCACTTT.

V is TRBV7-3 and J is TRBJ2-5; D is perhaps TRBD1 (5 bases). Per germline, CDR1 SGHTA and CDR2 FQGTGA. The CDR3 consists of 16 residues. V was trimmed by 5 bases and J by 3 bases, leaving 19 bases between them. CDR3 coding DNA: TGTGCCAGCAGCCAAGGCCCCGCAGGGAAGGAAGAGACCCAGTACTTC. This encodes CASSQGPAGKEETQYF.

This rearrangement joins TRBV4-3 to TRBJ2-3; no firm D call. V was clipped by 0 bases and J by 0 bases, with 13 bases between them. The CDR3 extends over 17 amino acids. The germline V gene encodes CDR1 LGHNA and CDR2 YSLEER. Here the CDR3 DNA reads TGCGCCAGCAGCCAAGATCACCCCCCACATAGCACAGATACGCAGTATTTT. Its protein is CASSQDHPPHSTDTQYF.